This is a list of T cell receptor beta chains from one sample in a study of OX40 agonist ivuxolimab in advanced cancers. Only in-frame clones appear in the TCRdb table, and some are missing; sequencing was by immunoSEQ multiplex PCR. The table has tens of thousands of clones, roughly 80% seen once. Source: CD4+ or CD8+ T cells sorted from blood, taken in a trial of the OX40 agonist ivuxolimab. The receptors derive from an adult with an advanced solid tumor such as melanoma, head and neck, liver or kidney cancer. Each CDR3 is given with its conserved first and last residue. Each record gives: D gene, J gene, V gene, CDR3 protein. A D gene is named only where the DNA matches it firmly.

NA | TRBJ1-3 | TRBV2 | CAILEAARGDTIYF
NA | TRBJ2-6 | TRBV19 | CASSATGANVLTF
NA | TRBJ2-5 | TRBV7-2 | CASSLGTETQYF
NA | TRBJ2-3 | TRBV7-9 | CASSLGSGGVSSTPDTQYF
NA | TRBJ1-5 | TRBV30 | CAWRQGNQPQHF
NA | TRBJ1-2 | TRBV29-1 | CSVGMNYGYTF
NA | TRBJ2-5 | TRBV7-6 | CASSRGRQETQYF
TRBD2 | TRBJ2-1 | TRBV7-2 | CASSMTSGYINEQFF
TRBD1 | TRBJ2-1 | TRBV4-1 | CASSQPNRGRFGNEQFF
NA | TRBJ2-7 | TRBV5-4 | CASSQDRDLRYEQYF
NA | TRBJ2-4 | TRBV2 | CASRSRGDIQYF
NA | TRBJ2-7 | TRBV28 | CASSSQTMDVVEQYF
NA | TRBJ1-2 | TRBV18 | CASSPGPDYGYTF
NA | TRBJ2-7 | TRBV19 | CASSTTISSYEQYF
NA | TRBJ2-7 | TRBV10-1 | CASSESGASSYEQYF
NA | TRBJ1-5 | TRBV29-1 | CSVRRRDDQPQHF
TRBD2 | TRBJ2-5 | TRBV10-1 | CAIILAGGLETQYF
NA | TRBJ1-1 | TRBV5-1 | CASSLTLPLGAHTEAFF
TRBD1 | TRBJ2-7 | TRBV19 | CASAGTGSSYEQYF
NA | TRBJ2-2 | TRBV18 | CASSPPSRPNTGELFF
TRBD1 | TRBJ1-2 | TRBV19 | CASSILNRQGYYGYTF
NA | TRBJ2-3 | TRBV5-4 | CALLFQGTDTQYF
TRBD1 | TRBJ1-1 | TRBV2 | CASSEGQGGYTEAFF
NA | TRBJ1-5 | TRBV19 | CASSIEGIRRYSNQPQHF
NA | TRBJ1-5 | TRBV29-1 | CSVSAGEHQPQHF
TRBD1 | TRBJ1-4 | TRBV6-6 | CASSSGRGYEKLFF
NA | TRBJ1-4 | TRBV4-2 | CASSMYGESRNEKLFF
TRBD1 | TRBJ1-1 | TRBV10-3 | CAITGQEYTEAFF
TRBD1 | TRBJ1-1 | TRBV5-1 | CASSSVNRGTEAFF
NA | TRBJ2-1 | TRBV6-5 | CASYGRSSYNEQFF
NA | TRBJ1-1 | TRBV10-3 | CAIGGRENMNTEAFF
TRBD1 | TRBJ2-3 | TRBV5-1 | CASSLVWTGQSTDTQYF
NA | TRBJ1-5 | TRBV18 | CASSPDQGNQPQHF
NA | TRBJ1-1 | TRBV6-6 | CASTRGSDGNTEAFF
TRBD1 | TRBJ2-7 | TRBV11-2 | CASSQDGTVIYEQYF
NA | TRBJ2-7 | TRBV5-8 | CASSLDRGDEQYF
NA | TRBJ2-3 | TRBV5-1 | CASSPDTRTDTQYF
TRBD1 | TRBJ2-3 | TRBV5-8 | CASSRRQGGTDTQYF
NA | TRBJ2-7 | TRBV7-3 | CASSQGVAGLYEQYF
TRBD2 | TRBJ2-3 | TRBV4-1 | CASSQDLTSGSRDTQYF
NA | TRBJ2-7 | TRBV7-9 | CASSLPTDSYEQYF
NA | TRBJ1-1 | TRBV6-5 | CASRVAALRSFEAFF
TRBD1 | TRBJ1-1 | TRBV5-6 | CASSRGQVVSEAFF
TRBD2 | TRBJ2-3 | TRBV7-3 | CASSPTSGSTDTQYF
TRBD1 | TRBJ2-7 | TRBV2 | CASRAGQGYEQYF
NA | TRBJ2-7 | TRBV25-1 | CASQAGYSYEQYF